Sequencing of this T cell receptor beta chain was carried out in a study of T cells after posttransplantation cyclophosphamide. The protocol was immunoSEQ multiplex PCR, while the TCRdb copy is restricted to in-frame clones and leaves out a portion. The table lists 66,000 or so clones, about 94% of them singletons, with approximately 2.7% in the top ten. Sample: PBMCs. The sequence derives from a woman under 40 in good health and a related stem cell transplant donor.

CDR3 amino acids: CASSSTRFPGSIEQFF. The CDR3 DNA reads as TGTGCCAGCAGCTCGACTAGATTTCCCGGTAGTATTGAGCAGTTCTTC. V gene TRBV7-2 combines with J gene TRBJ2-1; TRBD2 is a possible D gene (6 bases). The CDR3 has 16 residues. Per germline, CDR1 SGHTA and CDR2 FQGNSA. The V end was cut by 4 bases, the J end by 9 bases, with 22 bases between.